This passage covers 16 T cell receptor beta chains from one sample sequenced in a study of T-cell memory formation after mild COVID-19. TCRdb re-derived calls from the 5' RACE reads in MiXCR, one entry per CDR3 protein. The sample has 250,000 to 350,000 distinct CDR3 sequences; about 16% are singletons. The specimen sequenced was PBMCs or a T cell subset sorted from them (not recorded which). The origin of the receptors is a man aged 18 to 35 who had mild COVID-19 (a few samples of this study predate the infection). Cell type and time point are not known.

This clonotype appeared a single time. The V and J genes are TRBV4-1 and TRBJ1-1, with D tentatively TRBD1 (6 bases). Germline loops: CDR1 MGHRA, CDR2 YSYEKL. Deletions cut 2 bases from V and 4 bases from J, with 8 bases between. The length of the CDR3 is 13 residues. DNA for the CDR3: TGCGCCAGCAGCCAACCGGACAGCACTGAAGCTTTCTTT. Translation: CASSQPDSTEAFF.

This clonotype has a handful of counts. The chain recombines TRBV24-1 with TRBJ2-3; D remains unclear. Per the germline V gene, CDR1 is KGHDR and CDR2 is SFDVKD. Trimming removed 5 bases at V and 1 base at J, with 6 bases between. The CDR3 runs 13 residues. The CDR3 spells CATSGRGTDTQYF. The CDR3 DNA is TGTGCCACCAGTGGCCGGGGCACAGATACGCAGTATTTT.

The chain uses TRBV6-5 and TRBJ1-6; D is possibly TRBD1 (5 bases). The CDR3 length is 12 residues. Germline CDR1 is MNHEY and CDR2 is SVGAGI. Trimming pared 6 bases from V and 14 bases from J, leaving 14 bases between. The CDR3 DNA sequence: TGTGCCAGCAGCGGACGGGGCATAACCCTCCACTTT. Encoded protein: CASSGRGITLHF.

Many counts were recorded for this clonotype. The DNA for the CDR3 is TGTGCCAGCAGCCCGCAGGCAGATACGCAGTATTTT. Residues: CASSPQADTQYF. This chain connects TRBV11-2 to TRBJ2-3; no clear D. V was trimmed by 5 bases and J by 4 bases, leaving 7 bases between them. Germline V gene lookup returns CDR1 SGHAT and CDR2 FQNNGV. CDR3 length: 12 residues.

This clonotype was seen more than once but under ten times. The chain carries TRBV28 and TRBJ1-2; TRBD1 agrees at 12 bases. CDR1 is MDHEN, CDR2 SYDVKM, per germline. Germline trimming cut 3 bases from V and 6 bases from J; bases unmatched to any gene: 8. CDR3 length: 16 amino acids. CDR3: CASSFGTGGIRDGYTF. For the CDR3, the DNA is TGTGCCAGCAGTTTCGGGACAGGGGGCATTAGGGATGGCTACACCTTC.

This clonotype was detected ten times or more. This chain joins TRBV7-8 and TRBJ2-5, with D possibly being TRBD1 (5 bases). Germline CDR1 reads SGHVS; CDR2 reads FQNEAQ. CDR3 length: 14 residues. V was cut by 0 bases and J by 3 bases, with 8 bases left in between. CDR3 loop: CASSLAQGEETQYF. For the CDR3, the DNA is TGTGCCAGCAGCTTAGCGCAGGGTGAAGAGACCCAGTACTTC.

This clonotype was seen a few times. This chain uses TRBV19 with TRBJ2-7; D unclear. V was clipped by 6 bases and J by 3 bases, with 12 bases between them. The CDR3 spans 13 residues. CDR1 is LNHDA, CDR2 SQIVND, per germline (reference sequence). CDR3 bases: TGTGCCAGTAGCTCGGGCCTCTACTACGAGCAGTACTTC. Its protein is CASSSGLYYEQYF.

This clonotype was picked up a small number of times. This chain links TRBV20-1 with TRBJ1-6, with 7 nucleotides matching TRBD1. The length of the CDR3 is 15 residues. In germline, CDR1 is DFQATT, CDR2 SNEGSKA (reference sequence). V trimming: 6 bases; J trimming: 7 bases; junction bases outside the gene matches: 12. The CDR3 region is CSASRTGFLNSPLHF. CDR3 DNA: TGCAGTGCCTCCCGGACAGGCTTTCTGAATTCACCCCTCCACTTT.

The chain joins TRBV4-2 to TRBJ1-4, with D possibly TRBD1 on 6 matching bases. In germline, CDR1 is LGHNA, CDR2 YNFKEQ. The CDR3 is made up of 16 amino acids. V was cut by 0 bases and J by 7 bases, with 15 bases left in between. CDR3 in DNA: TGTGCCAGCAGCCAAGATAGACAGGCGAGGCGTGAAAAACTGTTTTTT. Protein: CASSQDRQARREKLFF.

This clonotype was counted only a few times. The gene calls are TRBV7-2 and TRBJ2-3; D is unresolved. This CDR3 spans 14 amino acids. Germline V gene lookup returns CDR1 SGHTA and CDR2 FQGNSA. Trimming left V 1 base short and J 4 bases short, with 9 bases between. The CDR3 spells CASSLEGRSDTQYF. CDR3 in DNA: TGTGCCAGCAGCTTAGAGGGCCGATCAGATACGCAGTATTTT.

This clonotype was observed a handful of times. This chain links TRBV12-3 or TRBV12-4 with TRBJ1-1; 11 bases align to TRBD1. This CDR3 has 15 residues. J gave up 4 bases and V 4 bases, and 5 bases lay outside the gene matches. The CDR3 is CASSYSGTGGTEAFF. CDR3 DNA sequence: TGTGCCAGCAGTTACTCCGGGACAGGGGGCACTGAAGCTTTCTTT.

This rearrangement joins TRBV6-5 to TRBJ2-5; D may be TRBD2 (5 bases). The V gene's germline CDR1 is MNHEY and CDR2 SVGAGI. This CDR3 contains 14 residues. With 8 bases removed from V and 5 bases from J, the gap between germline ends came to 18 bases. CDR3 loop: CASRKGLAAETQYF. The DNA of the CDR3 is TGTGCCAGCCGAAAAGGGCTAGCTGCTGAGACCCAGTACTTC.

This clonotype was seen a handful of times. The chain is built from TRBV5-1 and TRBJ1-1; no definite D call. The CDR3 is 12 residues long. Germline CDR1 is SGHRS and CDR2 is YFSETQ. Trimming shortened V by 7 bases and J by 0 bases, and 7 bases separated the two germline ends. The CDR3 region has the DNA TGCGCCAGCGGGTACGTGAACACTGAAGCTTTCTTT. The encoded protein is CASGYVNTEAFF.

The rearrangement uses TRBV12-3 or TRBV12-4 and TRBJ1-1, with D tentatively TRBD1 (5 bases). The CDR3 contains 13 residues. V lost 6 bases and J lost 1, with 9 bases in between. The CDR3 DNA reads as TGTGCCAGCAGAAGGGGACGGAACACTGAAGCTTTCTTT. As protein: CASRRGRNTEAFF.

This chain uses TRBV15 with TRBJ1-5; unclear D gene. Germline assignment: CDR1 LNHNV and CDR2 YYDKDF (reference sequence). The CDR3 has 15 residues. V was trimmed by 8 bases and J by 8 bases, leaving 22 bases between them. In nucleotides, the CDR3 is TGTGCCACCTCCCAGAAAGAGTTATCCCTGGAGCCCCAGCATTTT. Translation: CATSQKELSLEPQHF. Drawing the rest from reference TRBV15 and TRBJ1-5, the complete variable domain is DAMVIQNPRYQVTQFGKPVTLSCSQTLNHNVMYWYQQKSSQAPKLLFHYYDKDFNNEADTPDNFQSRRPNTSFCFLDIRSPGLGDTAMYLCATSQKELSLEPQHFGDGTRLSIL.

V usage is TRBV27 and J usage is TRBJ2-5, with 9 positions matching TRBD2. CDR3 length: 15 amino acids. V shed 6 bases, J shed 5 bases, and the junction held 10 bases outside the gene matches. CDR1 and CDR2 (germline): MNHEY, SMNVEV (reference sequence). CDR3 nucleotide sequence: TGTGCCAGCAGACTGCCCAGCGGGGGGCCGGAGACCCAGTACTTC. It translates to CASRLPSGGPETQYF.